Included here is one TCR beta chain sequence, with context. The antigen it binds to is not known. One base away there is no much larger clone; base qualities are not given. This entry is derived from a study of blood T cell repertoires in COVID-19 (dated by TCRdb to 2020 to 2022). The study in broad terms: The collaborator samples originated in the United States, Italy and Spain and spanned the acute and convalescent phases of COVID-19. Subjects who had been exposed to COVID-19, were actively infected with it, or had recovered from it provided the deeply sampled blood TCRbeta repertoires that made up the dataset. Where available, HLA class I and class II types were obtained from metadata supplied by the sample provider rather than from assay-based typing. A de-identified subject ID, COVID-19 status, age in years and sex were almost always included in the sample metadata. A freely available public database, intended as a resource for researchers studying the immune response to SARS-CoV-2, is where the repertoires were released. The prospective study material was composed of cDNA or gDNA derived from T cells, B-cell-depleted T cells, or PBMCs. The samples were drawn from two sources: the first 160 participants of the ongoing ImmuneRACE study, and over 950 subjects contributed by 6 global collaborators. Results and caveats for the whole study, not just this receptor: Clinical and demographic metadata were provided uncurated, with the amount varying by source and participant.

Participants in the prospective study were aged roughly 18 to 90 years, lived in approximately 26 United States geographic areas, and enrolled through a virtual design. In the prospective study, cohorts were assigned on the basis of participant-reported clinical history obtained from a screening survey and a study questionnaire. In the prospective study, whole blood, serum and a nasopharyngeal or oropharyngeal swab were collected from each participant by mobile phlebotomists. Prospective study participants could optionally give additional blood draws and questionnaires over an approximately two-month period. Prospective study blood samples were shipped either frozen or at room temperature before DNA extraction. The immunoSEQ Assay, a bias-controlled multiplex PCR, was used to amplify TCRbeta CDR3 regions from genomic DNA. Regarding the original processing steps: Nucleated cell counts per sample were estimated from amplification of reference gene primers within the assay. To quantify the absolute abundance of each unique TCRbeta CDR3 rearrangement, sequence reads were collapsed and filtered. For each sample, productive Simpson clonality was calculated as the square root of Simpson's diversity index across productive rearrangements. TCRdb's version of the immuneACCESS table is confined to in-frame rearrangements and falls short of the full clone set. An unresolved V gene accounts for under half of the shortfall where checked; the remainder is of unknown origin. V and J calls and clone size are copied from that table; D and trimming were computed from the DNA. A total of some 300,000 clones appear in this sample, nearly 90% of them only once. The ten largest clones add up to around 4.3% of the sample.

Trimming costs V 4 bases and J 3 bases, and their ends lie 16 bases apart. The germline V gene sets CDR1 to SGHTA and CDR2 to FQGTGA. The CDR3, from cysteine to phenylalanine, totals 17 residues. Only the CDR3 portion is preserved as DNA: 51 bases, with reading frame beginning at the first base. Sequencing used PBMCs or T cells enriched from blood (not recorded which). The clonotype was recovered from a woman under 30 with acute COVID-19. The sequence links TRBV7-3 to TRBJ2-6, with TRBD2 as a weak D call on 6 bases. The nucleotide sequence is given as TGTGCCAGCAGCTCCACCCCTGGGGGGTTTGGGGCCAACGTCCTGACTTTC. The resulting protein is CASSSTPGGFGANVLTF.